This TCR beta chain was sequenced in a study of cytomegalovirus exposure and HLA in healthy donors. PCR amplification relied on 60 Vbeta primers (plus 13 Jbeta primers). Profiling relied on immunoSEQ multiplex PCR, and the TCRdb table lists in-frame clones only, not all of them. This sample has 100,000 to 120,000 clones; around 85% occur once, and the top ten carry 6.2%. The CDR3 runs to 14 residues. Germline V lookup: CDR1 LNHDA, CDR2 SQIVND (reference sequence). With V trimmed by 3 bases and J by 3 bases, 4 bases remained unmatched. Whole-study findings and limits: For most TCR beta V segments, an earlier analysis put the productive rate at about 90% or about 30% of the time. Analysis was carried out at a later point, and it linked a missense DCLRE1C variant to TCR beta V- and J-gene trimming. Some V segments could not be told apart, so they were left out, TRBV6-2 and TRBV6-3 among them. Most TCRs appeared rarely, but some public TCRs recurred in many donors.

A word on this clone: The antigen remains undetermined.

Sequencing was performed on PBMCs. The receptor was derived from a young man in good health and CMV-seropositive. The rearrangement uses TRBV19 and TRBJ1-1; 7 bases line up with TRBD1. The CDR3 nucleotides read TGTGCCAGTAGTATGGGACAGTTAGACACTGAAGCTTTCTTT. This encodes CASSMGQLDTEAFF. Full variable domain (remainder filled in from reference TRBV19 and TRBJ1-1): DGGITQSPKYLFRKEGQNVTLSCEQNLNHDAMYWYRQDPGQGLRLIYYSQIVNDFQKGDIAEGYSVSREKKESFPLTVTSAQKNPTAFYLCASSMGQLDTEAFFGQGTRLTVV.